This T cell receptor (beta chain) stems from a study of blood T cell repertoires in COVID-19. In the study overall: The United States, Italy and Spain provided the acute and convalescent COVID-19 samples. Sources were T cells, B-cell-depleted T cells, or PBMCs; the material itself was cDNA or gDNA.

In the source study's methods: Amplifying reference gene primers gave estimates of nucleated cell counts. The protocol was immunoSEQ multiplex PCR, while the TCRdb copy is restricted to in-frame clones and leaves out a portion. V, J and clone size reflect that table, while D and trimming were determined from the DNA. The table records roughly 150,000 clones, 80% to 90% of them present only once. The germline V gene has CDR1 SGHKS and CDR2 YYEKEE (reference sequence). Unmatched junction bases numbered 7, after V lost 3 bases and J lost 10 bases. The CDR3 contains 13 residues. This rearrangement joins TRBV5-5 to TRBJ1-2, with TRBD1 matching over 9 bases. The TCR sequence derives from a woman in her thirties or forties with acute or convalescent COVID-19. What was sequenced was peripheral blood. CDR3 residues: CASSSGTGNVYTF. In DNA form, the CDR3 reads TGTGCCAGCAGCTCGGGGACAGGGAACGTCTACACCTTC.